This TCR beta chain stems from a study of cytomegalovirus exposure and HLA in healthy donors. About the research overall: HLA-typed donors were the source of approximately 85 million unique TCRs, which an early data release held. Findings and limits, study-wide: Per a prior analysis, the majority of TCR beta V segments were productive roughly 87% or roughly 30% of the time.

Germline V gene data show CDR1 as ENHRY and CDR2 as SYGVKD. The CDR3 is made up of 16 amino acids. J gave up 2 bases and V 7 bases, and 12 bases lay outside the gene matches. The PCR contained 60 Vbeta and 13 Jbeta primers. Here immunoSEQ multiplex PCR was the method, and the copy in TCRdb shows in-frame clones only, minus some. The sample shows about 88,000 clones, about nine tenths of them seen only once. On this clone: Its specificity is unknown.

This TCR derives from a man between 18 and 35 years old in good health and CMV-seronegative. The sample was PBMCs. This sequence joins TRBV10-3 and TRBJ1-2; 8 bases are shared with TRBD1. In nucleotides, the CDR3 is TGTGCCATCAACAGCCAAGGACAGGGATCAAACTATGGCTACACCTTC. Its translation is CAINSQGQGSNYGYTF.